The 27 T cell receptor beta chains below were found in one sample sequenced in a study of blood T cell repertoires in COVID-19. The protocol was immunoSEQ multiplex PCR, while the TCRdb copy is restricted to in-frame clones and leaves out a portion. This table has nearly 55,000 clones, over 80% appearing once. Sequenced: peripheral blood. The receptors come from a woman aged 55-75 years with active or convalescent COVID-19.

The chain couples TRBV5-6 to TRBJ1-4; D is perhaps TRBD1 (6 bases). Germline V gives CDR1 SGHDT, CDR2 YYEEEE. Trimming took off 2 bases at V and 3 bases at J, with 17 bases between the two ends. The CDR3 length is 17 residues. The CDR3 coding sequence is TGTGCCAGCAGCTTTTGGGTCCAAAGGACAGCTAATGAAAAACTGTTTTTT. This sequence encodes CASSFWVQRTANEKLFF.

The rearrangement uses TRBV28 and TRBJ1-5; possibly TRBD1 for D (5 bases). The germline V and J ends were trimmed by 8 bases and 2 bases, with 10 bases remaining between them. Germline-derived CDR1 and CDR2 are MDHEN and SYDVKM. The CDR3 spans 13 residues. CDR3 region: CASQGIGNQPQHF. CDR3 coding DNA: TGTGCCAGCCAGGGCATAGGCAATCAGCCCCAGCATTTT.

V gene TRBV7-6 combines with J gene TRBJ1-1; D unresolved. V was clipped by 4 bases and J by 4 bases, with 7 bases between them. The CDR3 consists of 12 residues. Germline V lookup: CDR1 SGHVS, CDR2 FNYEAQ. CDR3 in DNA: TGTGCCAGCAGCTCTCCCAGCACTGAAGCTTTCTTT. It yields the protein CASSSPSTEAFF.

The chain uses TRBV6-5 and TRBJ1-6; a weak D match, TRBD1 (5 bases). The germline V and J ends were trimmed by 6 bases and 6 bases, with 15 bases remaining between them. CDR3 length equals 15 residues. Germline loops: CDR1 MNHEY, CDR2 SVGAGI. CDR3 amino acids: CASSAGGLGNSPLHF. CDR3 nucleotides: TGTGCCAGCAGCGCCGGGGGTTTGGGTAATTCACCCCTCCACTTT.

The chain recombines TRBV6-5 with TRBJ2-5; maybe TRBD2 (5 bases). This CDR3 comprises 14 residues. Deletions cut 5 bases from V and 5 bases from J, with 15 bases between. Germline V gene data show CDR1 as MNHEY and CDR2 as SVGAGI. The CDR3 sequence: CASSRRGIAETQYF. CDR3 nucleotide sequence: TGTGCCAGCAGTCGGAGAGGGATCGCGGAGACCCAGTACTTC.

CDR3 region: CASSLVDSPLHF. The CDR3, as DNA: TGTGCCAGCAGTCTCGTAGATTCACCCCTCCACTTT. V is TRBV28 and J is TRBJ1-6; D gene ambiguous. The V gene lost 5 bases and the J gene lost 8 bases, with 7 bases spanning the gap. The CDR3 runs 12 residues. Germline CDR1 reads MDHEN; CDR2 reads SYDVKM.

This chain uses TRBV7-3 with TRBJ2-3; 7 bases align to TRBD2. The J segment lost 0 bases and the V segment lost 2 bases, leaving 2 bases of the junction unmatched. CDR1 is SGHTA and CDR2 is FQGTGA in the germline V gene. The CDR3 length is 15 residues. This chain's CDR3 is CASSLSGGSTDTQYF. CDR3 nucleotide sequence: TGTGCCAGCAGCTTATCGGGGGGAAGCACAGATACGCAGTATTTT.

This chain joins TRBV19 and TRBJ1-5, with D maybe TRBD1 (6 bases). V was pared by 6 bases and J by 0 bases, with 12 bases between. The germline V gene has CDR1 LNHDA and CDR2 SQIVND (reference sequence). The CDR3 extends over 15 amino acids. The CDR3 coding sequence is TGTGCCAGTAGCAGGGGTTCGAATAGCAATCAGCCCCAGCATTTT. Its translation: CASSRGSNSNQPQHF.

This clone was observed a few times. V is TRBV29-1 and J is TRBJ1-1; D ambiguous. The V gene's germline CDR1 is SQVTM and CDR2 ANQGSEA. V gave up 1 base and J gave up 0 bases, with 6 bases separating them. The CDR3 has 13 residues. The CDR3 protein is CSVEGRLNTEAFF. CDR3 nucleotide sequence: TGCAGCGTTGAAGGGCGGTTGAACACTGAAGCTTTCTTT.

The rearrangement joins TRBV5-8 to TRBJ1-3, with 8 bases lining up with TRBD1. V trimming: 5 bases; J trimming: 6 bases; junction bases outside the gene matches: 13. This CDR3 has 16 amino acids. Germline V gene sequence: CDR1 SGHTS, CDR2 YDEGEE. CDR3 bases: TGTGCCAGCAGTAGATGGGGACAGGCTAAGATAAACACCATATATTTT. It yields the protein CASSRWGQAKINTIYF.

The gene calls are TRBV7-9 and TRBJ1-4; D is ambiguous. Germline-derived CDR1 and CDR2 are SEHNR and FQNEAQ (reference sequence). Trimming cost V 5 bases and J 5 bases, with 12 bases left between them. This CDR3 spans 14 amino acids. The CDR3 sequence is CASSATGANEKLFF. Written as DNA, the CDR3 is TGTGCCAGCAGCGCCACCGGAGCGAATGAAAAACTGTTTTTT.

The chain carries TRBV7-9 and TRBJ1-2; D possibly corresponds to TRBD1 (6 bases). The germline gives CDR1 SEHNR, CDR2 FQNEAQ (reference sequence). Trimming removed 5 bases at V and 3 bases at J, with 10 bases between. The CDR3 covers 13 residues. The CDR3 DNA reads as TGTGCCAGCAGCCCACAGGGCTACTATGGCTACACCTTC. Encoded protein: CASSPQGYYGYTF.

This clone was recorded once. The CDR3 region has the DNA TGTGCCAGCAGTTTGACTAGCGGGAGACTTCTCCGCACAGATACGCAGTATTTT. Translating it yields CASSLTSGRLLRTDTQYF. The chain joins TRBV28 to TRBJ2-3, with 12 bases lining up with TRBD2. J gave up 1 base and V 3 bases, and 8 bases lay outside the gene matches. CDR3 size: 18 residues. Germline-derived CDR1 and CDR2 are MDHEN and SYDVKM.

This chain uses TRBV18 with TRBJ1-5, with D maybe TRBD1 (6 bases). V lost 8 bases to trimming and J lost 2 bases, with 7 bases between them. The germline V gene has CDR1 KGHSH and CDR2 LQKENI. The CDR3 extends over 12 amino acids. The CDR3 nucleotides read TGTGCCAGCCGACAGGGCAATCAGCCCCAGCATTTT. It yields the protein CASRQGNQPQHF.

The chain employs TRBV7-8 and TRBJ2-5; D is ambiguous. The CDR3 length is 14 residues. CDR1 and CDR2 from the germline V gene are SGHVS and FQNEAQ. With 2 bases removed from V and 5 bases from J, the gap between germline ends came to 12 bases. The CDR3 DNA reads TGTGCCAGCAGCTTAAGACAAGTTGTTGAGACCCAGTACTTC. Translation: CASSLRQVVETQYF.

Only one count was recorded for this clone. This chain joins TRBV6-5 and TRBJ2-7; 8 nucleotides match TRBD1. From germline, CDR1 is MNHEY and CDR2 SVGAGI. V lost 0 bases, J lost 7 bases, and 8 bases stayed unmatched. The CDR3 spans 15 residues. CDR3: CASSYSGTGGREQYF. CDR3 DNA: TGTGCCAGCAGTTACTCGGGGACAGGAGGTCGGGAGCAGTACTTC.

The chain links TRBV30 to TRBJ1-5, with D perhaps TRBD1 (5 bases). The V gene lost 3 bases and the J gene lost 4 bases, with 16 bases spanning the gap. This CDR3 has 15 amino acids. CDR1 and CDR2 (germline): GTSNPN, SVGIG (reference sequence). CDR3 in amino acids: CAWSGGGMVNQPQHF. The CDR3 DNA is TGTGCCTGGAGCGGGGGAGGTATGGTTAATCAGCCCCAGCATTTT. The full variable domain, in which reference TRBV30 and TRBJ1-5 provide the parts outside the CDR3, is SQTIHQWPATLVQPVGSPLSLECTVEGTSNPNLYWYRQAAGRGLQLLFYSVGIGQISSEVPQNLSASRPQDRQFILSSKKLLLSDSGFYLCAWSGGGMVNQPQHFGDGTRLSIL.

This chain uses TRBV3-1 (or the pseudogene TRBV3-2) with TRBJ2-5; tentative D call: TRBD2 (6 bases). Trimming cost V 4 bases and J 5 bases, with 17 bases left between them. CDR1 LGHDT and CDR2 YNNKEL come from the germline V gene (reference sequence). The CDR3 extends over 15 amino acids. The DNA for the CDR3 is TGTGCCAGCAGCCGCGGGCGGGGCACACGGGAGACCCAGTACTTC. Amino acid sequence: CASSRGRGTRETQYF.

V and J are TRBV5-1 and TRBJ1-3; tentative D call: TRBD1 (5 bases). The V end was cut by 2 bases, the J end by 1 base, with 10 bases between. CDR3 length equals 15 residues. Germline-derived CDR1 and CDR2 are SGHRS and YFSETQ. The CDR3 DNA reads as TGCGCCAGCAGCTTCGACAGTTCTTCTGGAAACACCATATATTTT. Its protein product is CASSFDSSSGNTIYF.

The V call is TRBV19, the J call TRBJ1-2; 9 nucleotides match TRBD1. This CDR3 is 13 amino acids long. The germline gives CDR1 LNHDA, CDR2 SQIVND (reference sequence). V gave up 4 bases and J gave up 8 bases; unmatched junction bases: 5. This CDR3 is CASSTRTGEGYTF. The CDR3 nucleotides are TGTGCCAGTAGTACCAGGACAGGGGAAGGCTACACCTTC.

The J gene is TRBJ2-3, the V gene TRBV5-1; 11 bases are a match to TRBD2. Germline CDR1 reads SGHRS; CDR2 reads YFSETQ. Trimming took 0 bases from V and 8 from J; bases not matched to a gene: 5. This CDR3 has 15 residues. CDR3: CASSLGLAGKGTQYF. The DNA for the CDR3 is TGCGCCAGCAGCTTGGGACTAGCGGGAAAAGGTACGCAGTATTTT.

This chain links TRBV7-2 with TRBJ2-3; 11 bases agree with TRBD2. The CDR3 consists of 15 residues. Germline trimming cut 4 bases from V and 5 bases from J; bases unmatched to any gene: 5. From germline, CDR1 is SGHTA and CDR2 FQGNSA. CDR3 nucleotide sequence: TGTGCCAGCAGCTCCCTAGCGGGGGGCGGAGATACGCAGTATTTT. Its protein is CASSSLAGGGDTQYF.

The CDR3 coding sequence is TGTGCCAGCAGCTCCGGGGGTGGAAACACCATATATTTT. Its protein product is CASSSGGGNTIYF. The rearrangement joins TRBV7-2 to TRBJ1-3; possibly TRBD1 for D (5 bases). Germline V gene sequence: CDR1 SGHTA, CDR2 FQGNSA. The V and J ends lost 4 bases and 3 bases respectively, with 7 bases between them. CDR3 length: 13 residues.

This chain connects TRBV4-1 to TRBJ1-1; D is ambiguous. The germline V gene has CDR1 MGHRA and CDR2 YSYEKL. Trimming removed 0 bases at V and 2 bases at J, with 7 bases between. There are 14 residues in the CDR3. The DNA for the CDR3 is TGCGCCAGCAGCCAAGACCCCTTAAACACTGAAGCTTTCTTT. Translated, it gives CASSQDPLNTEAFF.

This clone was observed a handful of times. V gene TRBV30 combines with J gene TRBJ1-2, with TRBD1 matching 7 bases. The CDR3 is made up of 12 amino acids. Unmatched junction bases numbered 11, after V lost 2 bases and J lost 14 bases. Germline V gene lookup returns CDR1 GTSNPN and CDR2 SVGIG (reference sequence). CDR3 protein: CAWSPSQGVETF. The CDR3 bases are TGTGCCTGGAGTCCCTCCCAGGGGGTTGAAACCTTC.

V usage is TRBV5-6 and J usage is TRBJ1-1, with TRBD1 matching 7 bases. The CDR3 consists of 14 residues. The trim removed 7 bases at V and 7 bases at J, leaving 13 bases unmatched. Germline V gives CDR1 SGHDT, CDR2 YYEEEE. The DNA for the CDR3 is TGTGCCAGCTTCCCACCGACAGGGCACTATGAAGCTTTCTTT. Protein product: CASFPPTGHYEAFF.

V and J are TRBV7-9 and TRBJ2-7, with no clear D. Germline V lookup: CDR1 SEHNR, CDR2 FQNEAQ (reference sequence). The CDR3 spans 16 residues. The V end lost 1 base, the J end lost 0 bases, and 13 bases lay between the germline ends. DNA for the CDR3: TGTGCCAGCAGCTTAGGGTTGCGGTCAAGCTCCTACGAGCAGTACTTC. Translating gives CASSLGLRSSSYEQYF.